Listed here are 22 T cell receptor beta chains from one sample, sequenced in a study of blood T cell repertoires in COVID-19. Data came from immunoSEQ multiplex PCR; TCRdb stores just in-frame clones and leaves some out. Of about 370,000 clones in the sample, about 89% were seen once. Sequenced input: peripheral blood. All receptors come from a young woman with COVID-19, enrolled during active disease.

The chain carries TRBV7-6 and TRBJ2-7; D remains ambiguous. V lost 1 base and J 4 bases, leaving 8 bases between the germline ends. The CDR3 extends over 13 amino acids. Germline V gives CDR1 SGHVS, CDR2 FNYEAQ. For the CDR3, the DNA is TGTGCCAGCAGCTTAGGAGAGAATTACGAGCAGTACTTC. Its translation: CASSLGENYEQYF.

In this sample, this clone turned up many times. The chain combines TRBV6-6 with TRBJ2-7, with TRBD2 identical over 8 bases. V shed 1 base and J 5 bases; nucleotides not matched to a gene: 1. The CDR3 sequence is 13 residues long. CDR1 MNHNY and CDR2 SVGAGI come from the germline V gene (reference sequence). Here the CDR3 reads CASSYLREDEQYV. The CDR3 DNA follows: TGTGCCAGCAGTTACTTGCGGGAGGACGAGCAGTACGTC.

Comments on this clone: The germline gene is not matched at one end of the junction; a read error may be the cause. The chain links TRBV5-1 to TRBJ2-2; D possibly corresponds to TRBD2 (6 bases). This CDR3 spans 11 amino acids. Looked up from germline, CDR1 is SGHRS and CDR2 is YFSETQ. CDR3 protein: CATSDPGVLFF. The DNA for the CDR3 is TGCGCCACCTCGGATCCGGGGGTGCTGTTTTTT. Supplemented by reference TRBV5-1 and TRBJ2-2, the full variable domain reads KAGVTQTPRYLIKTRGQQVTLSCSPISGHRSVSWYQQTPGQGLQFLFEYFSETQRNKGNFPGRFSGRQFSNSRSEMNVSTLELGDSALYLCATSDPGVLFFGEGSRLTVL.

This rearrangement joins TRBV3-1 (or the pseudogene TRBV3-2) to TRBJ1-6; 9 bases fit TRBD1. Per germline, CDR1 LGHDT and CDR2 YNNKEL (reference sequence). The V gene end was trimmed by 4 bases and the J gene end by 9 bases; junction bases not matched to a gene: 13. The CDR3 spans 17 residues. CDR3 DNA sequence: TGTGCCAGCAGCCGAGGGGGGACAGGGTTTTTCGGTTCACCCCTCCACTTT. Translating it yields CASSRGGTGFFGSPLHF.

The chain joins TRBV5-6 to TRBJ2-7; TRBD1 matches 7 bases. CDR3 size: 17 residues. J lost 3 bases, V lost 4 bases, and 16 bases had no gene match. Germline V gives CDR1 SGHDT, CDR2 YYEEEE. The DNA for the CDR3 is TGTGCCAGCAGCCCGCTACAAGACGGGACAGCCCTCTACGAGCAGTACTTC. Its translation: CASSPLQDGTALYEQYF. Looking up the rest from reference TRBV5-6 and TRBJ2-7 gives the full variable domain: DAGVTQSPTHLIKTRGQQVTLRCSPKSGHDTVSWYQQALGQGPQFIFQYYEEEERQRGNFPDRFSGHQFPNYSSELNVNALLLGDSALYLCASSPLQDGTALYEQYFGPGTRLTVT.

The rearrangement uses TRBV3-1 (or the pseudogene TRBV3-2) and TRBJ1-4; 9 bases agree with TRBD1. The V and J ends lost 4 bases and 8 bases, in that order; junction bases with no gene match: 5. The CDR3 length is 14 residues. CDR1 and CDR2 from the germline V gene are LGHDT and YNNKEL (reference sequence). Written as DNA, the CDR3 is TGTGCCAGCAGCCCGGGACAGGGAATAGAAAAACTGTTTTTT. Amino acid sequence: CASSPGQGIEKLFF.

This clone has a single count. This may arise from a read error, as a much more abundant clone is one base away. Other DNA sequences in this specimen translate into the identical CDR3. The V and J genes are TRBV27 and TRBJ1-1; TRBD1 aligns across 7 bases. Germline V gives CDR1 MNHEY, CDR2 SMNVEV (reference sequence). V lost 4 bases to trimming and J lost 1 base; unmatched junction nucleotides: 0. The CDR3 sequence is 13 residues long. The CDR3 DNA reads as TGTGCCAGCAGTTGGGACAGGAACACTGAAGCTTTCTTT. It encodes CASSWDRNTEAFF.

This clone was counted a single time. The chain recombines TRBV10-3 with TRBJ2-3, with 14 positions matching TRBD2. CDR1 is ENHRY and CDR2 is SYGVKD in the germline V gene. This CDR3 spans 17 amino acids. The trim removed 10 bases at V and 5 bases at J, leaving 14 bases unmatched. DNA for the CDR3: TGTGCCACCTCCTACCTGACTAGCGGGGGGGCCCAAGATACGCAGTATTTT. It encodes CATSYLTSGGAQDTQYF.

The J gene is TRBJ2-7, the V gene TRBV7-2, with 9 bases fitting TRBD2. The CDR3 loop spans 15 amino acids. Germline V gene data show CDR1 as SGHTA and CDR2 as FQGNSA. Unmatched junction bases numbered 4, after V lost 0 bases and J lost 4 bases. This chain's CDR3 is CASSLALAGLYEQYF. In DNA, the CDR3 is TGTGCCAGCAGCTTAGCCCTAGCGGGGCTTTACGAGCAGTACTTC. Full variable domain (outside the CDR3, taken from reference TRBV7-2 and TRBJ2-7): GAGVSQSPSNKVTEKGKDVELRCDPISGHTALYWYRQSLGQGLEFLIYFQGNSAPDKSGLPSDRFSAERTGGSVSTLTIQRTQQEDSAVYLCASSLALAGLYEQYFGPGTRLTVT.

V usage is TRBV10-3 and J usage is TRBJ2-7; 7 nucleotides agree with TRBD1. Germline CDR1 reads ENHRY; CDR2 reads SYGVKD. After removal of 4 bases from V and 2 bases from J, the junction contained 5 bases not matched to a gene. The CDR3 is 14 residues long. The CDR3 loop is CAISAADRTYEQYF. The CDR3 nucleotides read TGTGCCATCAGTGCCGCGGACAGGACCTACGAGCAGTACTTC.

This clone showed up just once. This chain links TRBV6-2 or TRBV6-3 with TRBJ1-1; TRBD1 might be the D (5 bases). Trimming took off 2 bases at V and 10 bases at J, with 17 bases between the two ends. The CDR3 covers 14 residues. Germline V gives CDR1 MNHEY, CDR2 SVGEGT. CDR3 region: CASSYGGAQILAFF. CDR3 sequence (DNA): TGTGCCAGCAGTTACGGAGGGGCTCAAATTTTAGCTTTCTTT.

The chain uses TRBV6-2 or TRBV6-3 and TRBJ2-7; TRBD2 matches at 9 bases. V gave up 3 bases and J gave up 0 bases; unmatched junction bases: 6. The CDR3 sequence is 16 residues long. Germline V gene data show CDR1 as MNHEY and CDR2 as SVGEGT. The CDR3 loop is CASSYPHSGSSYEQYF. In DNA, the CDR3 is TGTGCCAGCAGTTATCCCCATAGCGGGAGCTCCTACGAGCAGTACTTC.

This chain uses TRBV7-2 with TRBJ2-7; a possible D gene is TRBD2 (6 bases). The V and J ends lost 6 bases and 2 bases respectively, with 14 bases between them. Germline V CDR1 and CDR2: SGHTA, FQGNSA. The CDR3 covers 14 residues. CDR3 amino acids: CASSLGGSAYEQYV. In nucleotides, the CDR3 is TGTGCCAGCAGTTTGGGGGGAAGCGCCTACGAGCAGTACGTC.

This clone has just one count. The chain employs TRBV28 and TRBJ1-6; D uncertain. CDR3 length equals 13 residues. Trimming left V 3 bases short and J 11 bases short, with 11 bases between. Germline CDR1 is MDHEN and CDR2 is SYDVKM. In DNA, the CDR3 is TGTGCCAGCAGTTTCGGTTCCGCGGCACCCCTCCACTTT. Protein sequence: CASSFGSAAPLHF.

This clone was detected once. This chain uses TRBV19 with TRBJ1-2; possibly TRBD1 for D (5 bases). V dropped 3 bases and J dropped 8 bases, with 13 bases sitting between them. The CDR3 totals 13 residues. Germline assignment: CDR1 LNHDA and CDR2 SQIVND (reference sequence). For the CDR3, the DNA is TGTGCCAGTAGTATTACAACAGGCGAAGGCTACACCTTC. Translation gives CASSITTGEGYTF.

The chain has TRBV3-1 (or the pseudogene TRBV3-2) and TRBJ2-1, with 8 positions matching TRBD2. CDR1 and CDR2 (germline): LGHDT, YNNKEL (reference sequence). The CDR3 sequence is 16 residues long. Unmatched junction bases numbered 9, after V lost 4 bases and J lost 4 bases. In DNA form, the CDR3 reads TGTGCCAGCAGCCCCCCCAAGCGGGGGCCTTACAATGAGCAGTTCTTC. The encoded protein is CASSPPKRGPYNEQFF.

About this clone: The same CDR3 can be traced to other DNA sequences in this sample. V gene TRBV28 combines with J gene TRBJ1-2, with 9 bases matching TRBD1. The V gene's germline CDR1 is MDHEN and CDR2 SYDVKM. The junction had 5 bases not matched to a gene; V was cut back by 6 bases and J by 6 bases. This CDR3 region has 13 residues. As DNA, the CDR3 is TGTGCCAGCAGGGGGGGACAGGGACATGGCTACACCTTC. It codes for CASRGGQGHGYTF.

This clone was seen only a few times. This sequence joins TRBV19 and TRBJ1-2, with a tentative D call TRBD1 (5 bases). The CDR3 contains 13 residues. Trimming stripped 3 bases from V and 4 bases from J, with 9 bases between. Germline CDR1 is LNHDA and CDR2 is SQIVND (reference sequence). CDR3 in DNA: TGTGCCAGTAGTATTGGGGCTTCCTATGGCTACACCTTC. This translates into CASSIGASYGYTF.

This chain links TRBV4-1 with TRBJ2-5; 14 nucleotides align to TRBD2. The CDR3 covers 16 residues. Looked up from germline, CDR1 is MGHRA and CDR2 is YSYEKL. V shed 0 bases, J shed 5 bases, and the junction held 2 bases outside the gene matches. The CDR3 DNA is TGCGCCAGCAGCCAAGAGGGGACTAGCGGGAGTGAGACCCAGTACTTC. Translating gives CASSQEGTSGSETQYF.

The CDR3 loop reads CAISESAVGGKAFF. CDR3 nucleotides: TGTGCCATCAGTGAGTCAGCTGTCGGGGGGAAAGCTTTCTTT. The rearrangement joins TRBV10-3 to TRBJ1-1; possible D gene TRBD1, 5 bases. The CDR3 loop spans 14 amino acids. CDR1 and CDR2 (germline): ENHRY, SYGVKD. The V end lost 0 bases, the J end lost 9 bases, and 14 bases lay between the germline ends.

The table lists this clone with a count of one. V and J are TRBV6-5 and TRBJ1-2, with 9 bases aligning to TRBD1. V dropped 4 bases and J dropped 5; count of bases not matched to a gene: 2. Per germline, CDR1 MNHEY and CDR2 SVGAGI. This CDR3 contains 13 residues. CDR3: CASSWTGEYGYTF. The CDR3 DNA reads as TGTGCCAGCAGTTGGACAGGGGAATATGGCTACACCTTC.

This chain joins TRBV18 and TRBJ2-3, with D possibly matching TRBD1 (6 bases). Trimming left V 0 bases short and J 0 bases short, with 10 bases between. The CDR3 covers 16 residues. Germline V gene sequence: CDR1 KGHSH, CDR2 LQKENI. The CDR3 spells CASSPPNGQSTDTQYF. Here the CDR3 DNA reads TGTGCCAGCTCACCACCTAACGGACAGAGCACAGATACGCAGTATTTT.